This T cell receptor (beta chain) comes out of a study of T-cell reconstitution after alpha-beta-depleted transplantation in children. A TCRbeta library incorporating unique molecular identifiers was prepared. TCRdb ran MiXCR on the PCR reads and lists one entry per CDR3 protein. Here the sample spans some 280,000 distinct CDR3 sequences, approximately 9.6% being singletons. Germline V gives CDR1 SQVTM, CDR2 ANQGSEA. The CDR3 runs 13 residues. V shed 6 bases and J shed 5 bases, with 16 bases lying between them. This clonotype has ten or more counts. This chain uses TRBV29-1 with TRBJ1-2; maybe TRBD1 (6 bases). This specimen consisted of PBMCs from the stem cell graft donor, obtained from the stem cell graft. The TCR was taken from a human donor who donated a stem cell graft to a child with SCID. CDR3 sequence: CSVKHRESYGYTF. The CDR3 DNA reads TGCAGCGTGAAACACAGGGAGTCATATGGCTACACCTTC.